What follows are 16 T cell receptor beta chains derived from one specimen sequenced in a study of cytomegalovirus exposure and HLA in healthy donors. PCR primers comprised 60 Vbeta and 13 Jbeta primers. Generated by immunoSEQ multiplex PCR, the TCRdb table keeps only in-frame clones and is missing some. The sample holds roughly 100,000 clones, around three fifths seen once. The specimen sequenced was PBMCs. Source of these receptors: a woman in her fifties or sixties in good health and CMV-seropositive.

About this clone itself: In the same sample, other DNA sequences code for this CDR3. The V and J genes are TRBV7-9 and TRBJ1-1, with D possibly TRBD1 on 5 matching bases. CDR1 SEHNR and CDR2 FQNEAQ come from the germline V gene (reference sequence). The V and J ends lost 1 base and 6 bases respectively, with 6 bases between them. The CDR3 extends over 12 amino acids. In DNA form, the CDR3 reads TGTGCCAGCAGCTTAGAGGGGTCTGAAGCTTTCTTT. Its protein is CASSLEGSEAFF.

This clone appeared a few times. The V gene is TRBV5-8, the J gene TRBJ2-1, with unresolved D. This CDR3 contains 15 residues. The germline gives CDR1 SGHTS, CDR2 YDEGEE. V was clipped by 6 bases and J by 8 bases, with 21 bases between them. The DNA for the CDR3 is TGTGCCAGCACCCCTTCTGACATTTTCAAGGATGAGCAGTTCTTC. It encodes CASTPSDIFKDEQFF.

This clone was seen more than once but under ten times. The chain links TRBV19 to TRBJ2-2, with a weak D call TRBD2 (5 bases). The CDR3 is 14 amino acids. The germline V and J ends were trimmed by 11 bases and 0 bases, with 13 bases remaining between them. Germline-derived CDR1 and CDR2 are LNHDA and SQIVND (reference sequence). CDR3 amino acids: CAVAKDSNTGELFF. The CDR3 DNA reads as TGTGCCGTTGCGAAGGACTCGAACACCGGGGAGCTGTTTTTT.

This clone was picked up a small number of times. This chain joins TRBV7-9 and TRBJ2-5; 11 bases align to TRBD1. This CDR3 contains 17 residues. Trimming cost V 1 base and J 2 bases; bases outside gene matches: 6. Germline CDR1 SEHNR, CDR2 FQNEAQ (reference sequence). In DNA form, the CDR3 reads TGTGCCAGCAGCTTAGTAGGACAGGGGGCTCTACAAGAGACCCAGTACTTC. This encodes CASSLVGQGALQETQYF.

The J gene is TRBJ1-1, the V gene TRBV6-1, with D uncertain. The CDR3 has 13 amino acids. CDR1 is MNHNS and CDR2 is SASEGT in the germline V gene. V dropped 10 bases and J dropped 5 bases, with 17 bases sitting between them. As DNA, the CDR3 is TGTGCCATCAATCCGGGAGATAAGACTGAAGCTTTCTTT. Encoded protein: CAINPGDKTEAFF.

J is TRBJ2-3 and V is TRBV19; TRBD2 agrees at 8 bases. Losses at the gene ends were 8 bases for V and 4 bases for J; bases not matched to a gene: 8. Germline CDR1 reads LNHDA; CDR2 reads SQIVND (reference sequence). The CDR3 is made up of 14 amino acids. Here the CDR3 reads CASPKRGSSDTQYF. The CDR3 region has the DNA TGTGCCAGTCCTAAGCGGGGGAGTTCAGATACGCAGTATTTT. The variable domain in full, completed from reference TRBV19 and TRBJ2-3, reads DGGITQSPKYLFRKEGQNVTLSCEQNLNHDAMYWYRQDPGQGLRLIYYSQIVNDFQKGDIAEGYSVSREKKESFPLTVTSAQKNPTAFYLCASPKRGSSDTQYFGPGTRLTVL.

V gene TRBV15 combines with J gene TRBJ2-5, with D tentatively TRBD1 (5 bases). CDR1 and CDR2 (germline): LNHNV, YYDKDF (reference sequence). CDR3 size: 14 residues. The V and J ends lost 8 bases and 1 base respectively, with 14 bases between them. The CDR3: CATVQGSSQETQYF. For the CDR3, the DNA is TGTGCCACCGTTCAGGGCTCTAGCCAAGAGACCCAGTACTTC.

The V gene is TRBV5-1, the J gene TRBJ2-1, with D possibly being TRBD2 (5 bases). With 2 bases removed from V and 4 bases from J, the gap between germline ends came to 13 bases. The CDR3 is made up of 15 amino acids. In germline, CDR1 is SGHRS, CDR2 YFSETQ. This chain's CDR3 is CASSFSRGRYNEQFF. CDR3 in DNA: TGCGCCAGCAGCTTCTCCCGGGGTAGATACAATGAGCAGTTCTTC.

This clone was seen only a few times. The J gene is TRBJ1-2, the V gene TRBV30, with D perhaps TRBD1 (5 bases). The CDR3 extends over 12 amino acids. Germline-derived CDR1 and CDR2 are GTSNPN and SVGIG (reference sequence). V was trimmed by 7 bases and J by 4 bases, leaving 13 bases between them. The CDR3 protein is CASSGYGYGYTF. For the CDR3, the DNA is TGTGCCTCGTCAGGGTATGGCTATGGCTACACCTTC.

This chain links TRBV6-5 with TRBJ1-6; the match to TRBD1 covers 8 bases. Looked up from germline, CDR1 is MNHEY and CDR2 is SVGAGI. J lost 7 bases, V lost 2 bases, and 7 bases had no gene match. The CDR3 totals 16 residues. The CDR3 nucleotides read TGTGCCAGCAGTTACACCGTCCAGGGGGCAAATTCACCCCTCCACTTT. It encodes CASSYTVQGANSPLHF.

The chain employs TRBV7-2 and TRBJ1-2; D is uncertain. Between the trimmed V and J ends, which lost 5 bases and 3 bases, there was a span of 13 bases. CDR1 is SGHTA and CDR2 is FQGNSA in the germline V gene. This CDR3 has 14 residues. The CDR3 loop reads CASSQNGVYYGYTF. CDR3 nucleotides: TGTGCCAGCAGCCAAAACGGGGTTTACTATGGCTACACCTTC.

The chain links TRBV5-4 to TRBJ2-7, with 11 positions matching TRBD1. Trimming at V came to 1 base and at J to 4 bases, leaving 4 bases not matched to a gene. This CDR3 contains 15 residues. Germline V gene data show CDR1 as SGHNT and CDR2 as YYREEE (reference sequence). CDR3 sequence: CASSLMGQGVYEQYF. The CDR3 DNA reads TGTGCCAGCAGCTTGATGGGACAGGGGGTGTACGAGCAGTACTTC. Variable domain in full (rest from reference TRBV5-4 and TRBJ2-7): ETGVTQSPTHLIKTRGQQVTLRCSSQSGHNTVSWYQQALGQGPQFIFQYYREEENGRGNFPPRFSGLQFPNYSSELNVNALELDDSALYLCASSLMGQGVYEQYFGPGTRLTVT.

V is TRBV2 and J is TRBJ1-5; D gene ambiguous. Trimming cost V 3 bases and J 0 bases, with 12 bases left between them. This CDR3 comprises 16 residues. Germline CDR1 SNHLY, CDR2 FYNNEI. The CDR3 loop is CASSDLVGYSNQPQHF. CDR3 nucleotides: TGTGCCAGCAGTGATTTGGTCGGGTATAGCAATCAGCCCCAGCATTTT.

In its sample, this clone was seen once. The V gene is TRBV2, the J gene TRBJ1-4; D gene ambiguous. This CDR3 spans 14 amino acids. V was clipped by 6 bases and J by 6 bases, with 14 bases between them. Germline CDR1 SNHLY, CDR2 FYNNEI. The CDR3 region has the DNA TGTGCCAGCAGGGACTCCCCCCAGGATGAAAAACTGTTTTTT. Protein: CASRDSPQDEKLFF.

The chain recombines TRBV15 with TRBJ2-5; 8 positions agree with TRBD2. This CDR3 has 14 residues. Germline V gene lookup returns CDR1 LNHNV and CDR2 YYDKDF (reference sequence). With 9 bases clipped from V and 5 bases from J, the junction kept 11 bases outside the gene matches. The CDR3 spells CATLEAGEGETQYF. The CDR3, as DNA: TGTGCCACTCTCGAAGCGGGGGAAGGGGAGACCCAGTACTTC. Complete variable domain (other parts from reference TRBV15 and TRBJ2-5): DAMVIQNPRYQVTQFGKPVTLSCSQTLNHNVMYWYQQKSSQAPKLLFHYYDKDFNNEADTPDNFQSRRPNTSFCFLDIRSPGLGDTAMYLCATLEAGEGETQYFGPGTRLLVL.

The rearrangement joins TRBV18 to TRBJ1-1; D call uncertain. This CDR3 contains 13 residues. V was pared by 6 bases and J by 2 bases, with 10 bases between. CDR1 KGHSH and CDR2 LQKENI come from the germline V gene. CDR3 sequence: CASSTGENTEAFF. CDR3 sequence (DNA): TGTGCCAGCTCGACCGGGGAAAACACTGAAGCTTTCTTT.